These 20 T cell receptor beta chains were sequenced from one sample in a study of T cell clusters in autoimmune cytopenias (dated by TCRdb to between 2018 and 2021). Each sample's TRB amplification started from approximately 250 ng of peripheral blood genomic DNA, which corresponds to tens of thousands of genome equivalents. Data came from an Illumina MiSeq. TRB rearrangements were amplified by multiplex PCR using a touch-down protocol with TRB-A and TRB-B primer pools mixed in one tube. TCRdb reprocessed the reads, reporting each CDR3 protein sequence once and no DNA. This sample's table lists 11,000 or so distinct CDR3 sequences. About a quarter of the sample rests with the top ten. These data were also reused for a study on T cell repertoires in aging, cancer and after chemotherapy.

Sequencing used peripheral blood. These receptors were collected from a human donor in good health.

The chain joins TRBV6-5 to TRBJ1-4; the TCRdb D gene call, TRBD1, has no DNA to confirm it. Germline loops: CDR1 MNHEY, CDR2 SVGAGI. This CDR3 has 14 amino acids. The CDR3 region is CASSAGGGNEKLFF.

The chain has TRBV19 and TRBJ2-7; TCRdb's assignment of TRBD1 cannot be checked, as there is no DNA. The CDR3 totals 15 residues. CDR1 and CDR2 (germline): LNHDA, SQIVND (reference sequence). CDR3 in amino acids: CASSIEGTGVYEQYF.

The chain employs TRBV10-3 and TRBJ2-5; TCRdb proposes TRBD2, but this gene call is untestable without DNA. The length of the CDR3 is 16 residues. CDR1 ENHRY and CDR2 SYGVKD come from the germline V gene. The CDR3: CAISESGLAEEETQYF.

The chain carries TRBV27 and TRBJ2-5; TCRdb's D gene call, TRBD2, goes unchecked for lack of DNA. This CDR3 has 13 residues. In germline, CDR1 is MNHEY, CDR2 SMNVEV (reference sequence). The CDR3: CASSLLAGETQYF.

Frequency places this clonotype as medium-sized. This chain connects TRBV11-3 to TRBJ1-6; as DNA is missing, the TRBD1 call by TCRdb cannot be tested. This CDR3 comprises 13 residues. CDR1 SGHNT and CDR2 YENEEA come from the germline V gene. CDR3 region: CASSLTGVSPLHF.

The rearrangement uses TRBV20-1 and TRBJ2-5; TCRdb's D call, TRBD2, is unchecked because there is no DNA. The V gene's germline CDR1 is DFQATT and CDR2 SNEGSKA (reference sequence). This CDR3 is 14 amino acids long. CDR3 loop: CSANLAGIQETQYF.

The chain links TRBV19 to TRBJ1-1. This CDR3 comprises 13 residues. Germline V lookup: CDR1 LNHDA, CDR2 SQIVND (reference sequence). CDR3 sequence reads: CASSTTSNTEAFF.

The chain couples TRBV30 to TRBJ1-1; TCRdb selects TRBD1, and the lack of DNA leaves this call unchecked. The CDR3 has 17 residues. Germline V CDR1 and CDR2: GTSNPN, SVGIG (reference sequence). The CDR3 region is CAWGPGTGGYMNTEAFF.

This chain links TRBV19 with TRBJ2-5; the D call of TRBD2 rests on TCRdb alone, since no DNA is present to check it. The CDR3 sequence is 13 residues long. Germline CDR1 LNHDA, CDR2 SQIVND (reference sequence). The CDR3 loop reads CASSWSWRETQYF.

The rearrangement links TRBV6-1 to TRBJ1-1; TCRdb calls TRBD1, which cannot be checked without DNA. The germline V gene encodes CDR1 MNHNS and CDR2 SASEGT. This CDR3 has 13 amino acids. The CDR3 sequence: CASSESDRVEAFF.

The chain employs TRBV6-5 and TRBJ2-5; TCRdb lists TRBD2, though no DNA is available to test this call. CDR3 length: 14 residues. Germline loops: CDR1 MNHEY, CDR2 SVGAGI. CDR3 region: CASRSGGLGETQYF.

Measured by frequency, this clonotype is medium-sized (0.01 to 0.1%). CDR3 residues: CASRLTGAGGELFF. The chain joins TRBV6-5 to TRBJ2-2; TCRdb's D gene call, TRBD1, goes unchecked for lack of DNA. Germline V gene data show CDR1 as MNHEY and CDR2 as SVGAGI. The CDR3 totals 14 residues.

This clonotype is classed as medium-sized by frequency. The rearrangement joins TRBV11-3 to TRBJ2-7. CDR3 size: 13 residues. From germline, CDR1 is SGHNT and CDR2 YENEEA. The CDR3 loop reads CASSLDSDNEQYF.

V and J are TRBV6-2 or TRBV6-3 and TRBJ2-1. Germline CDR1 MNHEY, CDR2 SVGEGT. The CDR3 contains 14 residues. The CDR3 region is CASSYTERLGEQFF.

The chain couples TRBV6-5 to TRBJ2-7; checking the TCRdb D call of TRBD1 is not possible without DNA. The CDR3 covers 16 residues. Germline CDR1 MNHEY, CDR2 SVGAGI. The CDR3 loop reads CASSYSRRGGLYEQYF.

This rearrangement joins TRBV6-2 or TRBV6-3 to TRBJ2-7; the D call of TRBD2 rests on TCRdb alone, since no DNA is present to check it. The CDR3 loop spans 15 amino acids. CDR1 MNHEY and CDR2 SVGEGT come from the germline V gene. The CDR3 loop reads CASRQIAGGSYEQYF.

The chain uses TRBV19 and TRBJ1-1; TCRdb picks TRBD1, but there is no DNA to check that call. Germline V gene data show CDR1 as LNHDA and CDR2 as SQIVND (reference sequence). The CDR3 is 15 residues long. The CDR3 spells CASSGGWGLNTEAFF. The complete variable domain, with remaining parts taken from reference TRBV19 and TRBJ1-1, reads DGGITQSPKYLFRKEGQNVTLSCEQNLNHDAMYWYRQDPGQGLRLIYYSQIVNDFQKGDIAEGYSVSREKKESFPLTVTSAQKNPTAFYLCASSGGWGLNTEAFFGQGTRLTVV.

This chain joins TRBV12-3 or TRBV12-4 and TRBJ2-7; the D call of TRBD1 rests on TCRdb alone, since no DNA is present to check it. The CDR3 is made up of 12 amino acids. The CDR3: CASSEVGDEQYF.

The chain recombines TRBV13 with TRBJ2-2. This CDR3 has 14 amino acids. Germline-derived CDR1 and CDR2 are PRHDT and FYEKMQ (reference sequence). The CDR3 sequence: CASSFMGGTGELFF.

V and J are TRBV7-6 and TRBJ2-2; the TRBD1 assignment by TCRdb is unverifiable without DNA. The CDR3 extends over 16 amino acids. Germline values: CDR1 SGHVS, CDR2 FNYEAQ. The CDR3 sequence: CASSSVTGPNTGELFF.